This TCR beta chain stems from a study of T cells in Graves' hyperthyroidism and ophthalmopathy. Overall study findings and caveats: It was a median approximately 6.9 months before onset that the model predicted ophthalmopathy. Most clonotypes that expanded in the thyroid above 0.001 also showed up in blood.

The CDR3 totals 15 residues. V lost 1 base and J lost 3, with 10 bases in between. Germline CDR1 LGHDT, CDR2 YNNKEL (reference sequence). This clonotype was counted a few times. Its antigen is currently unknown. Using RNA transcripts as the source, TCR beta CDR3 regions were amplified. TCR CDR3 regions were first amplified by RT-PCR with HTBI primers. One entry per CDR3 protein, called by TCRdb with MiXCR from the multiplex PCR reads. The data show hundreds of thousands of distinct CDR3 sequences, roughly 14% seen once. Sequenced sample: blood. This receptor was obtained from a young man with Graves' ophthalmopathy. The rearrangement links TRBV3-1 to TRBJ1-5; D is unresolved. The CDR3 DNA is TGTGCCAGCAGCCAAGGACAACACTCCAATCAGCCCCAGCATTTT. Its translation is CASSQGQHSNQPQHF.